The entry below describes one T cell receptor (beta chain). The antigen it binds to is not known. The record has no base qualities; no much larger clone is one base away. TCR beta VDJ combination and CDR3 sequence profiling used genomic DNA as the template. An Illumina HiSeq 2000 was the platform used for TCR repertoire sequencing. As for the authors' bioinformatics: TRBV/TRBJ rearrangement plots, CDR3 size and DJ length profiles, and Simpson's diversity index were used to assess repertoires. The most abundant DNA sequence in the deep sequencing data was taken as the immunodominant clone. CDR3 amino acid sequences were checked for sharing between subjects and were compared against published repertoires and the VDJdb database. TCRdb reanalyzed the raw reads on its own, using fastp at Q25 for trimming and MiXCR for clone calling, and kept in-frame beta chains. Every CDR3 protein is listed once, alongside the most common genes and DNA of its rows. TCRdb's processing, not the authors', yielded these V and J calls. In all, the sample holds around 180,000 distinct CDR3 sequences, and under 75% of those were seen once. The top ten clonotypes cover 45% of the sample.

In the study, sorted CD4+ and CD8+ blood T cells from patients with severe aplastic anemia and from healthy subjects underwent deep sequencing of TCR repertoires. Ficoll-Paque density gradient centrifugation was used to isolate peripheral blood mononuclear cells. Before DNA was extracted, CD4+ and CD8+ T cells were sorted using either FACS or magnetic beads. The data originate from a study of CD8+CD57+ T cells in acquired aplastic anemia (dated by TCRdb to between 2017 and 2018). Context from the whole study: On average, sorted CD4+ and CD8+ cells yielded 3.2 ug of extracted DNA, with a range of about 0.17 to 27.4 ug. Mean read counts for healthy donor samples were 10 million to 10.8 million for CD4+ cells and about 12 million for CD8+ cells.

For CDR1 and CDR2, the germline V gene lists SQVTM and ANQGSEA. The CDR3 covers 14 residues, taking in both the cysteine and the phenylalanine. Kept here is only the CDR3 DNA, which spans 42 bases and is read in frame from base 1. V sheds 3 bases and J sheds 2 bases, leaving 14 bases between their ends. The study at large found these results: Patients and healthy controls showed no significant difference in CD8+ Simpson's diversity (P=0.060). Although 25 to 30 CD8+ CDR3 sequences were shared by patients and controls, these sequences appeared highly expressed in patients and within the immunodominant clones of patients.

This sequence uses TRBV29-1 and TRBJ2-7; a weak D assignment points to TRBD2 (7 bases agree). The clonotype originates from a human donor in good health. The sample consisted of sorted CD4+, CD8+, or CD8+CD57+ T cells (not recorded which) from PBMCs. The CDR3 protein sequence reads: CSVEGGDTAYEQYF. The DNA sequence reads TGCAGCGTTGAGGGAGGGGACACAGCCTACGAGCAGTACTTC.